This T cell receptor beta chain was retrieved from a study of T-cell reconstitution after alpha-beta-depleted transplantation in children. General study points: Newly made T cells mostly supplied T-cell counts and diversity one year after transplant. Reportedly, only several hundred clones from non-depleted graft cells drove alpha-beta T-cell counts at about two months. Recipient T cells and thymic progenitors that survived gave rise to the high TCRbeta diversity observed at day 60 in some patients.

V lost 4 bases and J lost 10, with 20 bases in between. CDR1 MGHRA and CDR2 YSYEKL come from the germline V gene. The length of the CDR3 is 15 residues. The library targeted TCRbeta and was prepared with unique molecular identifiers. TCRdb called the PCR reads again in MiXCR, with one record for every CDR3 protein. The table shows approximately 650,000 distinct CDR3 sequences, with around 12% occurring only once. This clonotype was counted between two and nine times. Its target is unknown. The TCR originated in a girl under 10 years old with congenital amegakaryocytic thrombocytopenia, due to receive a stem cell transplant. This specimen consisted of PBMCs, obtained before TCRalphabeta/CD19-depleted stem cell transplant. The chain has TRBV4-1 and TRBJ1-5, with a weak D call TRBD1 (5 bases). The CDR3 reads CASSPAGILISPQHF. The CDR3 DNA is TGCGCCAGCAGCCCCGCAGGGATACTAATCAGCCCCCAGCATTTT.